Following are 27 T cell receptor beta chains from one sample sequenced in a study of blood T cell repertoires in COVID-19. Clones were sequenced by immunoSEQ multiplex PCR, and TCRdb holds only the in-frame ones, with some missing. The data show about 460,000 clones, approximately 86% seen once. The material sequenced was PBMCs or T cells enriched from blood (not recorded which). These TCRs come from a woman in her fifties or sixties who had recovered from COVID-19.

The rearrangement links TRBV19 to TRBJ1-2; TRBD1 matches 7 bases. Germline loops: CDR1 LNHDA, CDR2 SQIVND (reference sequence). The CDR3 length is 12 residues. V lost 6 bases and J lost 7; bases outside the gene matches: 5. The CDR3 spells CASRPDRTGYTF. In DNA form, the CDR3 reads TGTGCCAGTAGACCGGACAGGACTGGCTACACCTTC.

Regarding this clone: One end of the junction is discordant with germline, which a read error may explain. The chain joins TRBV3-1 (or the pseudogene TRBV3-2) to TRBJ2-6; perhaps TRBD2 as D (5 bases). This CDR3 region has 12 residues. Germline values: CDR1 LGHDT, CDR2 YNNKEL (reference sequence). CDR3 sequence reads: CASSQATGERAF. CDR3 DNA sequence: TGTGCCAGCAGCCAAGCCACCGGGGAGAGGGCTTTC.

In its sample, this clone was seen once. This sequence joins TRBV19 and TRBJ2-3; 15 bases are a match to TRBD2. Germline V gene lookup returns CDR1 LNHDA and CDR2 SQIVND (reference sequence). This CDR3 has 16 amino acids. Losses at the gene ends were 7 bases for V and 2 bases for J; bases not matched to a gene: 4. CDR3 DNA: TGTGCCAGTACCCGGACTAGCGGGGGGGCCACAGATACGCAGTATTTT. It is translated as CASTRTSGGATDTQYF.

J is TRBJ1-1 and V is TRBV13; weak D call: TRBD1 (5 bases). The V end was cut by 6 bases, the J end by 5 bases, with 19 bases between. This CDR3 is built from 15 residues. Germline V gives CDR1 PRHDT, CDR2 FYEKMQ (reference sequence). The DNA of the CDR3 is TGTGCCAGCAGGGTACAGGCCCTCCTAGAAACTGAAGCTTTCTTT. Translating it yields CASRVQALLETEAFF. Supplemented by reference TRBV13 and TRBJ1-1, the full variable domain reads AAGVIQSPRHLIKEKRETATLKCYPIPRHDTVYWYQQGPGQDPQFLISFYEKMQSDKGSIPDRFSAQQFSDYHSELNMSSLELGDSALYFCASRVQALLETEAFFGQGTRLTVV.

The chain joins TRBV19 to TRBJ1-4; tentative D call: TRBD1 (6 bases). The germline V and J ends were trimmed by 7 bases and 8 bases, with 11 bases remaining between them. The CDR3 extends over 12 amino acids. Germline V CDR1 and CDR2: LNHDA, SQIVND (reference sequence). This chain's CDR3 is CASKQGGEKLFF. In DNA, the CDR3 is TGTGCCAGTAAACAGGGAGGGGAAAAACTGTTTTTT.

The chain combines TRBV12-5 with TRBJ1-5; 7 bases line up with TRBD1. CDR1 is LGHNT, CDR2 FRNRAP, per germline. The CDR3 is 13 amino acids. This CDR3 is CASQGDVNQPQHF. DNA for the CDR3: TGTGCATCCCAGGGGGATGTCAATCAGCCCCAGCATTTT.

The V gene is TRBV10-3, the J gene TRBJ2-3, with 13 bases aligning to TRBD2. Per the germline V gene, CDR1 is ENHRY and CDR2 is SYGVKD. The CDR3 is made up of 16 amino acids. J was trimmed by 5 bases and V by 5 bases; bases with no gene match: 7. The CDR3 coding sequence is TGTGCCATCAGTCAAACTAGCGGGGGGGTAGGAGATACGCAGTATTTT. Amino acids: CAISQTSGGVGDTQYF.

This clone was detected once. The gene calls are TRBV7-5 and TRBJ1-2. TRBV7-5 has pseudogene status. This CDR3 is 17 amino acids long. CDR3 sequence (DNA): TGTGCCAGAAGCGGGCCGGACGGCCGCGTGGAGGGCTATGGCTACACCTTC. Amino acid sequence: CARSGPDGRVEGYGYTF.

In DNA, the CDR3 is TGTGCCAGCAGCTTAGTCGGCGGCCTAGTGCGCACAGATACGCAGTATTTT. Its translation is CASSLVGGLVRTDTQYF. The V call is TRBV11-3, the J call TRBJ2-3; D gene ambiguous. There are 17 residues in the CDR3. The germline V gene has CDR1 SGHNT and CDR2 YENEEA. V lost 1 base, J lost 1 base, and 15 bases lay in between.

The chain joins TRBV6-5 to TRBJ1-6; D is unresolved. Trimming stripped 7 bases from V and 10 bases from J, with 14 bases between. The CDR3 totals 13 residues. The germline CDR1 and CDR2 sequences are MNHEY and SVGAGI. CDR3 region: CASTRTAFSPLHF. In DNA, the CDR3 is TGTGCCAGCACAAGAACAGCTTTCTCACCCCTCCACTTT.

This rearrangement joins TRBV4-1 to TRBJ2-5; D is possibly TRBD1 (6 bases). Trimming pared 5 bases from V and 1 base from J, leaving 11 bases between. From germline, CDR1 is MGHRA and CDR2 YSYEKL. CDR3 length equals 14 residues. Written as DNA, the CDR3 is TGCGCCAGCAGCAGGGGGTTACTCCAAGAGACCCAGTACTTC. Amino acids: CASSRGLLQETQYF.

The count of this clone is one. The chain links TRBV24-1 to TRBJ2-1, with D perhaps TRBD1 (6 bases). The CDR3 is 13 amino acids. Germline V gives CDR1 KGHDR, CDR2 SFDVKD. The V and J ends lost 7 bases and 6 bases respectively, with 12 bases between them. CDR3 in amino acids: CATRGAVSNEQFF. The CDR3 DNA follows: TGTGCCACCAGGGGGGCTGTGAGCAATGAGCAGTTCTTC.

The chain links TRBV6-5 to TRBJ1-2; 11 bases are a match to TRBD1. The V and J ends lost 2 bases and 5 bases, in that order; junction bases with no gene match: 7. CDR3 length: 16 residues. Looked up from germline, CDR1 is MNHEY and CDR2 is SVGAGI. Here the CDR3 reads CASSYVPGQGVYGYTF. CDR3 DNA: TGTGCCAGCAGTTACGTACCGGGACAGGGGGTATATGGCTACACCTTC.

The CDR3 nucleotides are TGCGCCAGCAGCCCCTTATTTAAAACGCAGGGGGCCACTAATGAAAAACTGTTTTTT. Its translation: CASSPLFKTQGATNEKLFF. This chain joins TRBV4-1 and TRBJ1-4, with 8 bases matching TRBD1. The CDR3 is 19 amino acids. Trimming at V came to 4 bases and at J to 2 bases, leaving 15 bases not matched to a gene. The V gene's germline CDR1 is MGHRA and CDR2 YSYEKL.

The J gene is TRBJ1-4, the V gene TRBV11-2; 8 positions agree with TRBD1. CDR3 length: 14 amino acids. With 8 bases clipped from V and 8 bases from J, the junction kept 10 bases outside the gene matches. Looked up from germline, CDR1 is SGHAT and CDR2 is FQNNGV. Here the CDR3 reads CASGQTGGNEKLFF. In DNA form, the CDR3 reads TGTGCCAGCGGCCAAACAGGGGGAAACGAAAAACTGTTTTTT.

The CDR3 loop is CASSLGGTNLETQYF. As DNA, the CDR3 is TGCGCCAGCAGCTTGGGAGGGACTAACTTGGAGACCCAGTACTTC. J is TRBJ2-5 and V is TRBV5-1, with 7 bases lining up with TRBD2. This CDR3 is built from 15 residues. Germline CDR1 is SGHRS and CDR2 is YFSETQ. Unmatched junction bases numbered 7, after V lost 0 bases and J lost 5 bases.

V gene TRBV19 combines with J gene TRBJ1-5; the D gene is possibly TRBD1 (5 bases). Germline V gene data show CDR1 as LNHDA and CDR2 as SQIVND (reference sequence). CDR3 length: 13 amino acids. The V end was cut by 5 bases, the J end by 6 bases, with 11 bases between. CDR3: CASSLVRGQPQHF. The CDR3 nucleotides are TGTGCCAGTAGTTTGGTAAGGGGTCAGCCCCAGCATTTT.

The chain links TRBV5-1 to TRBJ1-4; 7 bases agree with TRBD1. The CDR3 is made up of 16 amino acids. In germline, CDR1 is SGHRS, CDR2 YFSETQ. Germline trimming cut 4 bases from V and 0 bases from J; bases unmatched to any gene: 6. The CDR3 here is CASSLGQTATNEKLFF. The CDR3 coding sequence is TGCGCCAGCAGCCTGGGACAGACAGCAACTAATGAAAAACTGTTTTTT. The full variable domain, with the rest looked up from reference TRBV5-1 and TRBJ1-4, is KAGVTQTPRYLIKTRGQQVTLSCSPISGHRSVSWYQQTPGQGLQFLFEYFSETQRNKGNFPGRFSGRQFSNSRSEMNVSTLELGDSALYLCASSLGQTATNEKLFFGSGTQLSVL.

This clone was observed once. Here the CDR3 reads CASRGQGGNQPQHF. In DNA form, the CDR3 reads TGCGCCAGCAGGGGACAGGGAGGCAATCAGCCCCAGCATTTT. The gene calls are TRBV10-2 and TRBJ1-5; 9 bases map to TRBD1. The trim removed 6 bases at V and 2 bases at J, leaving 2 bases unmatched. The CDR3 runs 14 residues. The germline CDR1 and CDR2 sequences are WSHSY and SAAADI.

This clone has only a few counts. The CDR3 sequence is CASSRWEEPQHF. In DNA, the CDR3 is TGTGCCAGCAGCCGGTGGGAGGAGCCCCAGCATTTT. The chain uses TRBV14 and TRBJ1-5; no reliable D call. The CDR3 has 12 amino acids. The V gene lost 4 bases and the J gene lost 8 bases, with 9 bases spanning the gap. CDR1 SGHDN and CDR2 FVKESK come from the germline V gene. The variable domain in full, with the rest retrieved from reference TRBV14 and TRBJ1-5, is EAGVTQFPSHSVIEKGQTVTLRCDPISGHDNLYWYRRVMGKEIKFLLHFVKESKQDESGMPNNRFLAERTGGTYSTLKVQPAELEDSGVYFCASSRWEEPQHFGDGTRLSIL.

V usage is TRBV7-6 and J usage is TRBJ1-1; 12 bases fit TRBD1. Germline trimming cut 4 bases from V and 4 bases from J; bases unmatched to any gene: 4. The CDR3 sequence is 15 residues long. Germline CDR1 is SGHVS and CDR2 is FNYEAQ. The CDR3 spells CASSSGQGAITEAFF. CDR3 DNA: TGTGCCAGCAGCTCGGGACAGGGGGCGATCACTGAAGCTTTCTTT.

The chain joins TRBV9 to TRBJ2-7, with TRBD2 matching over 7 bases. Looked up from germline, CDR1 is SGDLS and CDR2 is YYNGEE. J was trimmed by 3 bases and V by 2 bases; bases with no gene match: 14. CDR3 size: 17 residues. The CDR3 reads CASSVLGGGTHHYEQYF. CDR3 nucleotides: TGTGCCAGCAGCGTCTTGGGCGGGGGAACCCACCACTACGAGCAGTACTTC. Complete variable domain (other parts from reference TRBV9 and TRBJ2-7): DSGVTQTPKHLITATGQRVTLRCSPRSGDLSVYWYQQSLDQGLQFLIQYYNGEERAKGNILERFSAQQFPDLHSELNLSSLELGDSALYFCASSVLGGGTHHYEQYFGPGTRLTVT.

This rearrangement joins TRBV2 to TRBJ1-5; 8 bases are shared with TRBD1. CDR3 length: 15 residues. Germline assignment: CDR1 SNHLY and CDR2 FYNNEI. Losses at the gene ends were 7 bases for V and 0 bases for J; bases not matched to a gene: 5. DNA for the CDR3: TGTGCCAGCAAAACGGGACAGGATAGCAATCAGCCCCAGCATTTT. Encoded protein: CASKTGQDSNQPQHF.

This chain uses TRBV6-5 with TRBJ1-3; D is possibly TRBD1 (5 bases). V shed 7 bases and J shed 2 bases, with 12 bases lying between them. The germline gives CDR1 MNHEY, CDR2 SVGAGI. This CDR3 has 14 residues. The CDR3 is CASTQGITGNTIYF. The CDR3 nucleotides are TGTGCCAGCACCCAGGGTATAACTGGAAACACCATATATTTT.

The rearrangement links TRBV7-8 to TRBJ2-2, with no clear D. Trimming cost V 5 bases and J 2 bases, with 9 bases left between them. The length of the CDR3 is 14 residues. Germline V gene lookup returns CDR1 SGHVS and CDR2 FQNEAQ. For the CDR3, the DNA is TGTGCCAGCAGCCGAGACATAAACACCGGGGAGCTGTTTTTT. Its protein is CASSRDINTGELFF.

The chain uses TRBV9 and TRBJ1-1, with D uncertain. This CDR3 has 18 amino acids. Germline CDR1 reads SGDLS; CDR2 reads YYNGEE. The V end lost 3 bases, the J end lost 4 bases, and 25 bases lay between the germline ends. Here the CDR3 reads CASSARGANTIGVTEAFF. CDR3 DNA: TGTGCCAGCAGCGCTCGGGGAGCCAACACGATAGGTGTCACTGAAGCTTTCTTT.

Of note for this clone: The same CDR3 also results from other DNA sequences found in this sample. V and J are TRBV5-5 and TRBJ2-6; D is perhaps TRBD1 (6 bases). Germline values: CDR1 SGHKS, CDR2 YYEKEE (reference sequence). V dropped 3 bases and J dropped 4 bases, with 8 bases sitting between them. This CDR3 is 14 amino acids long. The CDR3, as DNA: TGTGCCAGCAGCTCAGGGGCCGGGGCCAACGTCCTGACTTTC. Protein product: CASSSGAGANVLTF.